This TCR beta chain came from a study of Ad26.COV2.S vaccination and SARS-CoV-2 variants (dated by TCRdb to the early 2020s). In the study overall: Donors in the vaccine arm were drawn from COV1001, a phase I-IIa trial of Ad26.COV2.S in healthy adults that was multicentre, randomized, double-blind and placebo-controlled. Ad26.COV2.S was administered intramuscularly at 5 x 10^10 or 1 x 10^11 viral particles, either as a single shot or as two shots given 56 days apart. TCRbeta repertoire sequencing was used to assess the specificity and breadth of SARS-CoV-2-reactive T cell receptors after Ad26.COV2.S vaccination. The TCR-sequenced set comprised around 30 samples: some 20 Ad26.COV2.S vaccine recipients, 5 placebo recipients and 8 SARS-CoV-2 convalescent individuals. Participants in the trial were split at random into five groups of five each, receiving low-dose or high-dose Ad26.COV2.S once or twice, or else placebo on both occasions. Investigators did not know the trial group allocation while performing experiments and assessing outcomes.

Explained via the paper, the treatment or condition label denotes: 15 to 20 received Ad26.COV2.S at low or high dose, single or two shots; several received placebo; per-sample allocation not given. For vaccine and placebo recipients, the sequenced repertoires came from samples collected on day 63 after the first injection. Cohort 1b enrolled 25 or so adults aged 18-55 years at a single site in Boston, USA, between 29 July and 7 August 2020. Ad26.COV2.S consisted of a replication-incompetent adenovirus type 26 vector by which a prefusion-stabilized SARS-CoV-2 spike protein from the original Wuhan strain was expressed. The immunoSEQ Assay was the method used to sequence TCRbeta CDR3 regions. After extraction, genomic DNA underwent amplification by bias-controlled multiplex PCR, followed by high-throughput sequencing. The paper's processing steps were these. To quantify the absolute abundance of each unique TCRbeta CDR3 region, sequences were collapsed and filtered. T cell fraction was estimated by normalizing TCRbeta template counts to usable DNA, which was measured by amplifying reference genes present in all nucleated cells. Repertoire TCRs were annotated as SARS-CoV-2-specific by exact matching of V gene, CDR3 amino acid sequence and J gene to a known reactive TCR set. The reference SARS-CoV-2 TCR set came from MIRA and was filtered for enrichment in COVID-19-positive ImmuneCODE repertoires, removing public or cross-reactive TCRs. Based on the MIRA antigens, annotated TCRs were further analysed at the level of specific ORF or position within ORF. Breadth was defined as the number of annotated unique rearrangements divided by the total number of unique productive rearrangements, and depth was defined as the summed frequency of the annotated unique rearrangements. Group comparisons of TCR breadth used two-sided Wilcoxon rank-sum tests. This immuneACCESS table, as held by TCRdb, lists in-frame sequences with V and J called but not all clones. Of the missing ones, under half trace to an unresolved V gene in checked studies; the others have no known cause. V and J calls plus clone size are reproduced from that table; the DNA served to infer D and trimming. The sample data list about 350,000 clones, and roughly nine tenths of these were observed just once. The top ten clones comprise 6.4% of the sample.

What the authors observed across the whole study: The authors noted that total T cell responses may have been underestimated by the TCR breadth and depth analyses. Vaccine and placebo recipients had similar non-spike TCR breadth, a finding consistent with the vaccine containing only spike. Compared with placebo recipients, Ad26.COV2.S recipients showed higher spike-specific TCR breadth (P = 0.0014). The study was not powered to compare responses between vaccine doses or regimens. Substantial breadth of spike-specific CD8+ and CD4+ T cell responses was reported after vaccination.

Notes on this clone: Its antigen is unknown. No much larger clonotype is one base removed from it; base qualities were not supplied.

The specimen comprised peripheral blood, sampled in a trial of Ad26.COV2.S vaccine versus placebo. The clonotype was recovered from a person between 18 and 59 years old who received the Ad26.COV2.S COVID-19 vaccine or a placebo.

Here the CDR3 is given as CASSPSVRAAEQYF. The nucleotide sequence reads as follows: TGTGCCAGCAGTCCCAGTGTCAGGGCTGCGGAGCAGTACTTC. The chain links TRBV28 with TRBJ2-7; D gene: possibly TRBD1, on 5 matching bases. CDR1 and CDR2 were assigned from the germline V gene as MDHEN and SYDVKM. Deletion took 5 bases off V and 7 bases off J, with a span of 18 bases between the germline ends. The CDR3 has 14 amino acids, counting the end cysteine and phenylalanine. Of the read, only the CDR3 DNA is kept; its 42 bases are in frame from base 1.